The TCR beta chain under discussion was sequenced for a study of blood T cell repertoires in COVID-19. From germline, CDR1 is KGHSH and CDR2 LQKENI. CDR3 length: 14 amino acids. V lost 0 bases and J lost 8, with 13 bases in between. Profiled with immunoSEQ multiplex PCR; TCRdb holds only in-frame clones, not every one. The sample lists roughly 250,000 clones; 83% were seen once. At least ten counts were recorded for this clone. The clonotype comes from a human donor in a cohort sampled during active COVID-19. The V call is TRBV18, the J call TRBJ1-2; unclear D gene. Sequencing was carried out using peripheral blood. DNA for the CDR3: TGTGCCAGCTCACCACCGCGCACGGTGAGAGGCTACACCTTC. This codes for CASSPPRTVRGYTF.